Below are 5 T cell receptor beta chains sequenced from a single sample in a study of vaccination and CD4 T cells after COVID-19. Stated treatment: approximately 10-day PBMC culture with coronavirus spike peptide pools or control peptides (ViraFEST assay). At the Johns Hopkins FTIC core, DNA taken from cultured CD4+ T cells was sequenced by way of the Oncomine TCR Beta short-read assay. Each CDR3 protein is one row after TCRdb ran MiXCR on the PCR reads. The sample has approximately 8,000 distinct CDR3 sequences, 70% seen once. These TCRs are of unknown antigen specificity. The specimen was CD4+ T cells from blood, cultured in vitro. The receptor source for this set is a human donor who had recovered from COVID-19.

The chain is built from TRBV11-2 and TRBJ2-4; D remains unclear. Trimming stripped 5 bases from V and 11 bases from J, with 10 bases between. The germline CDR1 and CDR2 sequences are SGHAT and FQNNGV. The CDR3 consists of 11 residues. The CDR3 loop is CASSPSLVQYF. For the CDR3, the DNA is TGTGCCAGCAGCCCCTCTCTAGTTCAGTACTTC.

The chain has TRBV5-6 and TRBJ1-1; maybe TRBD1 (5 bases). The germline gives CDR1 SGHDT, CDR2 YYEEEE. This CDR3 has 14 residues. Trimming removed 5 bases at V and 6 bases at J, with 17 bases between. CDR3 sequence (DNA): TGTGCCAGCAGTTTCGACGGGGCTGGGGCTGAAGCTTTCTTT. Encoded protein: CASSFDGAGAEAFF.

This chain connects TRBV28 to TRBJ1-5; 11 positions match TRBD1. Per the germline V gene, CDR1 is MDHEN and CDR2 is SYDVKM. The CDR3 contains 15 residues. V trimming: 4 bases; J trimming: 10 bases; junction bases outside the gene matches: 9. DNA for the CDR3: TGTGCCAGCAGTTACTCGGGGACAGGGGGTCTCCCCCAGCATTTT. Protein product: CASSYSGTGGLPQHF. Full variable domain (rest looked up from reference TRBV28 and TRBJ1-5): DVKVTQSSRYLVKRTGEKVFLECVQDMDHENMFWYRQDPGLGLRLIYFSYDVKMKEKGDIPEGYSVSREKKERFSLILESASTNQTSMYLCASSYSGTGGLPQHFGDGTRLSIL.

This clonotype was seen only once. This sequence joins TRBV6-1 and TRBJ1-6; no firm D call. V lost 6 bases and J lost 9, with 12 bases in between. CDR1 and CDR2 (germline): MNHNS, SASEGT. The CDR3 spans 13 residues. CDR3 nucleotide sequence: TGTGCCAGCAGCAATCTCAGCGGTTCACCCCTCCACTTT. This gives the protein CASSNLSGSPLHF.

This chain joins TRBV7-3 and TRBJ2-5; TRBD2 matches at 10 bases. The CDR3 loop spans 15 amino acids. Looked up from germline, CDR1 is SGHTA and CDR2 is FQGTGA. The V segment lost 3 bases and the J segment 5 bases; nucleotides outside the gene matches: 6. CDR3: CASSFSGGSGETQYF. The CDR3 DNA is TGTGCCAGCAGCTTTAGCGGGGGGTCGGGGGAGACCCAGTACTTC. The entire variable domain, with the rest obtained from reference TRBV7-3 and TRBJ2-5, is as follows: GAGVSQTPSNKVTEKGKYVELRCDPISGHTALYWYRQSLGQGPEFLIYFQGTGAADDSGLPNDRFFAVRPEGSVSTLKIQRTERGDSAVYLCASSFSGGSGETQYFGPGTRLLVL.